A single sample gave rise to the 9 T cell receptor beta chains below, sequenced in a study of T cell responses to AZD1222 COVID-19 vaccine. Method: immunoSEQ multiplex PCR; TCRdb's copy keeps in-frame clones and lacks some. The sample includes 130,000 to 150,000 clones, roughly 89% of them seen just once. The input for sequencing was peripheral blood, taken on day 0 of AZD1222 vaccination. These receptors were taken from an adult in good health.

This chain links TRBV4-3 with TRBJ1-1; maybe TRBD1 (6 bases). The germline gives CDR1 LGHNA, CDR2 YSLEER. This CDR3 contains 17 residues. Trimming cost V 0 bases and J 5 bases, with 19 bases left between them. CDR3 nucleotides: TGCGCCAGCAGCCAAGATTCCTGGGCCAGGGGAAGGACTGAAGCTTTCTTT. Protein: CASSQDSWARGRTEAFF.

This clone was counted a few times. V usage is TRBV7-6 and J usage is TRBJ2-7; D tentatively reads TRBD1 or TRBD2 (6 bases each). Per germline, CDR1 SGHVS and CDR2 FNYEAQ. The CDR3 spans 16 residues. The ends were cut back, 5 bases at V and 3 bases at J, with 20 bases in the middle. The CDR3: CASSAQTGAPFYEQYF. The CDR3, as DNA: TGTGCCAGCAGCGCACAAACGGGGGCTCCGTTCTACGAGCAGTACTTC.

The genes are TRBV7-9 and TRBJ1-3; no definite D call. V gave up 5 bases and J gave up 4 bases, with 9 bases separating them. The germline gives CDR1 SEHNR, CDR2 FQNEAQ (reference sequence). There are 13 residues in the CDR3. The CDR3 DNA sequence: TGTGCCAGCAGCGGGTGGTTCGGAAACACCATATATTTT. It encodes CASSGWFGNTIYF. Filled out from reference TRBV7-9 and TRBJ1-3, the complete variable domain reads DTGVSQNPRHKITKRGQNVTFRCDPISEHNRLYWYRQTLGQGPEFLTYFQNEAQLEKSRLLSDRFSAERPKGSFSTLEIQRTEQGDSAMYLCASSGWFGNTIYFGEGSWLTVV.

The chain is built from TRBV12-3 or TRBV12-4 and TRBJ2-1; D unclear. V was pared by 1 base and J by 10 bases, with 5 bases between. The CDR3 runs to 11 residues. This chain's CDR3 is CASSLGDEQFF. The CDR3 DNA follows: TGTGCCAGCAGTTTAGGAGACGAGCAGTTCTTC.

The table lists this clone with a count of one. V gene TRBV25-1 combines with J gene TRBJ2-7; unclear D gene. Per the germline V gene, CDR1 is MGHDK and CDR2 is SYGVNS. Trimming shortened V by 3 bases and J by 0 bases, and 3 bases separated the two germline ends. There are 12 residues in the CDR3. Here the CDR3 DNA reads TGTGCCAGCAGTGACGTCTCCTACGAGCAGTACTTC. As protein: CASSDVSYEQYF.

This clone came up once. The rearrangement joins TRBV27 to TRBJ2-1; tentative D call: TRBD2 (6 bases). V was pared by 10 bases and J by 4 bases, with 20 bases between. Germline V gene lookup returns CDR1 MNHEY and CDR2 SMNVEV (reference sequence). This CDR3 is 15 amino acids long. The CDR3 reads CATRGYSGRYNEQFF. CDR3 DNA sequence: TGTGCCACCCGAGGGTATAGCGGAAGATACAATGAGCAGTTCTTC.

The genes are TRBV29-1 and TRBJ1-2; D remains ambiguous. V lost 7 bases and J lost 4, with 22 bases in between. Per the germline V gene, CDR1 is SQVTM and CDR2 is ANQGSEA. The length of the CDR3 is 15 residues. CDR3 sequence reads: CSAVLSQPGGYGYTF. In DNA, the CDR3 is TGCAGCGCCGTACTCTCACAGCCTGGCGGCTATGGCTACACCTTC.

The CDR3 DNA follows: TGTGCCAGCTCACCTCGGGAACTTAGAAGGGACATTCAGTACTTC. Amino acid sequence: CASSPRELRRDIQYF. The genes are TRBV18 and TRBJ2-4; D might be TRBD2 (5 bases). The CDR3 extends over 15 amino acids. Trimming cost V 3 bases and J 8 bases, with 17 bases left between them. The V gene's germline CDR1 is KGHSH and CDR2 LQKENI.

The chain joins TRBV12-3 or TRBV12-4 to TRBJ1-5; D unclear. The germline V and J ends were trimmed by 2 bases and 6 bases, with 8 bases remaining between them. The CDR3 length is 13 residues. The CDR3 region has the DNA TGTGCCAGCAGTTTACAACTAAGTCAGCCCCAGCATTTT. Its protein product is CASSLQLSQPQHF.